A selection of T cell receptor beta chains follows, all from one sample in a study of blood T cell repertoires in COVID-19. Profiled with immunoSEQ multiplex PCR; TCRdb holds only in-frame clones, not every one. The data hold fewer than 300,000 clones, with 65% to 90% observed a single time. The sequenced material came from peripheral blood. The receptors were gathered from a man aged 45-65 years with active or convalescent COVID-19. The CDR3 runs from the conserved cysteine through the conserved F or W.

>TRBJ2-5|TRBV12-5|14
CASGATGGQETQYF
>TRBJ1-4|TRBV27|14
CASRRGTVDEKLFF
>TRBJ2-5|TRBV3-1/TRBV3-2|11
CASTMRETQYF
>TRBJ2-3|TRBV18|15
CASSPQASGRDTQYF
>TRBJ2-7|TRBV20-1|13
CSASGTSSYEQYF
>TRBJ2-7|TRBV7-2|13
CASSFPSDYEQYF
>TRBJ2-7|TRBV19|14
CASSIRTGRYEQYF
>TRBJ1-5|TRBV19|15
CASSIATVSNQPQHF
>TRBJ2-3|TRBV18|15
CASTSAYSSTDTQYF
>TRBJ1-2|TRBV3-1/TRBV3-2|13
CASSPWDREGYTF
>TRBJ2-1|TRBV10-3|20
CAISESDGTSGARPYNEQFF
>TRBJ1-1|TRBV18|13
CASSGSGSTEAFF
>TRBJ1-4|TRBV7-9|16
CASSFGVREANEKLFF
>TRBJ2-1|TRBV10-1|20
CASSESSVKGSGSGYNEQFF
>TRBJ1-6|TRBV6-9|19
CASTHSGTGPLTYNSPLHF
>TRBJ1-6|TRBV4-3|16
CASSQVGRGYNSPLHF
>TRBJ1-4|TRBV4-1|18
CASSQDSRDRGRGEKLFF
>TRBJ2-1|TRBV3-1/TRBV3-2|15
CASSQDRGSYNEQFF
>TRBJ1-5|TRBV10-2|12
CASSDSPLPQHF
>TRBJ1-2|TRBV6-5|14
CASSRTGGTYGYTF
>TRBJ2-3|TRBV9|14
CASSVTGEADTQYF
>TRBJ1-6|TRBV18|17
CASSPLGQGQGNSPLHF
>TRBJ1-2|TRBV4-1|16
CASSLTRGQGVYGYTF
>TRBJ1-2|TRBV6-5|16
CASSSLSGGRGYGYTF
>TRBJ1-3|TRBV18|16
CASSPTSRATGNTIYF
>TRBJ2-1|TRBV30|18
CAWSSKNLLAGGGNEQFF
>TRBJ2-7|TRBV5-6|14
CASSFGQGANEQYF
>TRBJ1-2|TRBV28|19
CASSFDYRAYSTSNYGYTF
>TRBJ2-7|TRBV4-1|15
CASSPGLALSYEQYF
>TRBJ2-3|TRBV5-4|15
CASSFRDRGTDTQYF
>TRBJ1-5|TRBV2|14
CASSEDSLGQPQHF
>TRBJ1-1|TRBV2|11
CASSEFGEAFF
>TRBJ2-7|TRBV7-9|15
CASSLASAGVHEQYF
>TRBJ2-3|TRBV11-3|14
CASSSQGSTDTQYF
>TRBJ1-4|TRBV30|13
CAWSLQGGEKLFF
>TRBJ1-1|TRBV19|12
CASSIAAAVPFF
>TRBJ2-3|TRBV5-1|14
CASSLDQVRDTQYF
>TRBJ2-6|TRBV30|16
CAWSSRDRVWANVLTF
>TRBJ1-1|TRBV4-1|13
CASSQAKNTEAFF
>TRBJ1-1|TRBV6-2/TRBV6-3|16
CASSYATGWGNTEAFF
>TRBJ1-1|TRBV18|13
CASSLDRNTEAFF
>TRBJ2-3|TRBV5-1|15
CASSLTRPRTDTQYF
>TRBJ1-5|TRBV10-3|12
CAISEANQPQHF
>TRBJ2-1|TRBV11-2|16
CASSPRGIPSYNEQFF
>TRBJ2-5|TRBV9|18
CASSVAPTSGDSKETQYF
>TRBJ2-7|TRBV19|14
CASTQLAGFGEQYF
>TRBJ1-5|TRBV19|17
CASTRGGAGYSNQPQHF
>TRBJ1-1|TRBV4-2|14
CASSQDRGPTEAFF
>TRBJ1-1|TRBV6-5|13
CASHPGGEAEAFF
>TRBJ1-2|TRBV13|14
CASSSSRGAYGYTF